Presented here are 26 T cell receptor beta chains from one specimen sequenced in a study of T cells in Graves' hyperthyroidism and ophthalmopathy. Authors of the study amplified TCR beta CDR3 regions from RNA transcripts. The HTBI primer set served for first-round RT-PCR of the TCR CDR3. TCRdb re-called the multiplex PCR reads through MiXCR, storing one row per CDR3 protein. Among under 350,000 distinct CDR3 sequences listed, approximately 14% were seen once. Sample: blood. These receptors originate from a woman in her thirties or forties with Graves' ophthalmopathy.

Ten or more counts support this clonotype. The chain recombines TRBV12-3 or TRBV12-4 with TRBJ1-6; 7 nucleotides match TRBD1. CDR3 length: 12 residues. V lost 6 bases and J lost 14; bases outside the gene matches: 7. The CDR3, as DNA: TGTGCCAGCAGGAGGCGGGACAGTTCCCTCCACTTT. Its translation: CASRRRDSSLHF.

In this sample, this clonotype turned up many times. CDR3 region: CASSKRTDFFSHYGYTF. The CDR3 coding sequence is TGTGCCAGCAGTAAACGGACAGACTTCTTTTCCCACTATGGCTACACCTTC. The chain recombines TRBV12-3 or TRBV12-4 with TRBJ1-2; D possibly corresponds to TRBD1 (6 bases). The CDR3 contains 17 residues. V was clipped by 5 bases and J by 3 bases, with 22 bases between them.

Ten or more counts support this clonotype. V is TRBV7-9 and J is TRBJ2-7; D is undetermined. This CDR3 is 11 amino acids long. The V gene's germline CDR1 is SEHNR and CDR2 FQNEAQ (reference sequence). Between the trimmed V and J ends, which lost 3 bases and 6 bases, there was a span of 6 bases. CDR3 coding DNA: TGTGCCAGCAGCTTTTCACTCGAGCAGTACTTC. Its protein is CASSFSLEQYF.

CDR3 nucleotides: TGTGCCAGCAGTGAATTAAAAGGTCTAGCGGGAAATACCGGGGAGCTGTTTTTT. Protein sequence: CASSELKGLAGNTGELFF. V usage is TRBV25-1 and J usage is TRBJ2-2; TRBD2 agrees at 9 bases. Per germline, CDR1 MGHDK and CDR2 SYGVNS. The CDR3 has 18 residues. V shed 1 base, J shed 5 bases, and the junction held 11 bases outside the gene matches.

This clonotype was counted only a few times. The chain combines TRBV7-9 with TRBJ2-1; no clear D. V lost 3 bases and J lost 12, with 12 bases in between. CDR3 length equals 12 residues. The V gene's germline CDR1 is SEHNR and CDR2 FQNEAQ (reference sequence). CDR3: CASSFHPLGQFF. The CDR3 nucleotides are TGTGCCAGCAGCTTTCATCCCCTGGGGCAGTTCTTC.

This chain connects TRBV20-1 to TRBJ2-3; D gene ambiguous. The CDR3 has 13 amino acids. Germline V gives CDR1 DFQATT, CDR2 SNEGSKA (reference sequence). The DNA of the CDR3 is TGCACCCTCGCTACTAATATTGTAGATACGCAGTATTTT. It translates to CTLATNIVDTQYF.

V usage is TRBV7-2 and J usage is TRBJ1-1; D is perhaps TRBD1 (5 bases). Germline V gives CDR1 SGHTA, CDR2 FQGNSA. Trimming shortened V by 5 bases and J by 4 bases, and 14 bases separated the two germline ends. The CDR3 covers 14 residues. The CDR3 here is CASSRGFQGTEAFF. In DNA form, the CDR3 reads TGTGCCAGCAGCCGGGGCTTCCAAGGCACTGAAGCTTTCTTT.

The V and J genes are TRBV28 and TRBJ1-2; unclear D gene. V lost 2 bases and J 2 bases, leaving 6 bases between the germline ends. Germline V CDR1 and CDR2: MDHEN, SYDVKM. This CDR3 is 13 amino acids long. The CDR3 region is CASSLMGNYGYTF. In DNA form, the CDR3 reads TGTGCCAGCAGTTTAATGGGAAACTATGGCTACACCTTC.

This clonotype was detected a few times. The CDR3 is CASRAGETQYF. The CDR3 DNA is TGTGCCAGCAGAGCGGGAGAGACCCAGTACTTC. The genes are TRBV27 and TRBJ2-5; a weak D match, TRBD2 (6 bases). The CDR3 consists of 11 residues. Trimming took off 6 bases at V and 4 bases at J, with 6 bases between the two ends. Per germline, CDR1 MNHEY and CDR2 SMNVEV (reference sequence).

The chain uses TRBV25-1 and TRBJ2-1, with 11 bases matching TRBD2. The trim removed 5 bases at V and 2 bases at J, leaving 8 bases unmatched. The CDR3 covers 17 residues. Germline V gene data show CDR1 as MGHDK and CDR2 as SYGVNS. CDR3 amino acids: CASSSQKLAGAYNEQFF. The CDR3 region has the DNA TGTGCCAGCAGTTCCCAGAAACTAGCGGGGGCCTACAATGAGCAGTTCTTC.

This clonotype was observed a handful of times. This chain joins TRBV5-6 and TRBJ2-1; no clear D gene. The CDR3 is 11 residues long. The germline gives CDR1 SGHDT, CDR2 YYEEEE. V was cut by 3 bases and J by 9 bases, with 7 bases left in between. In DNA form, the CDR3 reads TGTGCCAGCAGCTACACACGTGAGCAGTTCTTC. Encoded protein: CASSYTREQFF.

This clonotype has a count of ten or more. The CDR3 nucleotides are TGTGCCAGCAGTGAAGCAGCGGGGGGAGTGGGTGAGCAGTTCTTC. Protein product: CASSEAAGGVGEQFF. The chain joins TRBV6-1 to TRBJ2-1; TRBD2 matches at 9 bases. The CDR3 loop spans 15 amino acids. Trimming took 0 bases from V and 9 from J; bases not matched to a gene: 6. The V gene's germline CDR1 is MNHNS and CDR2 SASEGT.

This chain links TRBV4-2 with TRBJ1-5; D might be TRBD1 (5 bases). This CDR3 is built from 14 residues. V lost 3 bases and J 7 bases, leaving 13 bases between the germline ends. Germline loops: CDR1 LGHNA, CDR2 YNFKEQ. In DNA, the CDR3 is TGTGCCAGCAGCCAGGGGACGTTCGGGCAGCCCCAGCATTTT. Protein product: CASSQGTFGQPQHF.

This clonotype was seen at least ten times. The CDR3 DNA is TGTGCCAGCTCACCCTCAAGGGTAACACCTGAAGCTTTCTTT. This translates into CASSPSRVTPEAFF. The J gene is TRBJ1-1, the V gene TRBV18; D ambiguous. V lost 3 bases, J lost 6 bases, and 14 bases lay in between. The CDR3 runs 14 residues. Germline values: CDR1 KGHSH, CDR2 LQKENI. The whole variable domain, remainder taken from reference TRBV18 and TRBJ1-1, is NAGVMQNPRHLVRRRGQEARLRCSPMKGHSHVYWYRQLPEEGLKFMVYLQKENIIDESGMPKERFSAEFPKEGPSILRIQQVVRGDSAAYFCASSPSRVTPEAFFGQGTRLTVV.

J is TRBJ2-3 and V is TRBV24-1; D possibly corresponds to TRBD1 (6 bases). Germline V gives CDR1 KGHDR, CDR2 SFDVKD. This CDR3 is built from 18 residues. Between the trimmed V and J ends, which lost 1 base and 0 bases, there was a span of 16 bases. CDR3 loop: CATSDLVGADSSTDTQYF. CDR3 coding DNA: TGTGCCACCAGTGATTTAGTGGGGGCCGATTCTAGCACAGATACGCAGTATTTT.

This clonotype was seen repeatedly, ten times or more. The chain is built from TRBV11-3 and TRBJ1-2; a possible D gene is TRBD1 (5 bases). The CDR3 length is 14 residues. The germline V gene encodes CDR1 SGHNT and CDR2 YENEEA. Trimming removed 7 bases at V and 4 bases at J, with 16 bases between. The CDR3 bases are TGTGCCAGCACTGCCCTGAGGGGACGCTATGGCTACACCTTC. It is translated as CASTALRGRYGYTF. The full variable domain, rest sourced from reference TRBV11-3 and TRBJ1-2, is EAGVVQSPRYKIIEKKQPVAFWCNPISGHNTLYWYLQNLGQGPELLIRYENEEAVDDSQLPKDRFSAERLKGVDSTLKIQPAELGDSAVYLCASTALRGRYGYTFGSGTRLTVV.

The rearrangement links TRBV4-2 to TRBJ2-3, with no clear D. The V gene's germline CDR1 is LGHNA and CDR2 YNFKEQ. The CDR3 totals 15 residues. V was trimmed by 4 bases and J by 2 bases, leaving 13 bases between them. The CDR3: CASSPSVGFTDTQYF. The CDR3 bases are TGTGCCAGCAGCCCATCCGTAGGGTTCACAGATACGCAGTATTTT.

This clonotype was observed at least ten times. For the CDR3, the DNA is TGTGCCACCGGCGGGGGATCCACAGATACGCAGTATTTT. It codes for CATGGGSTDTQYF. The chain joins TRBV10-3 to TRBJ2-3; TRBD2 matches 7 bases. V was pared by 10 bases and J by 2 bases, with 6 bases of the junction left unmatched. The CDR3 consists of 13 residues. The germline gives CDR1 ENHRY, CDR2 SYGVKD.

This clonotype was detected once. This chain joins TRBV10-2 and TRBJ2-4; D possibly uses TRBD1 or TRBD2 (5 bases each). The CDR3 covers 14 residues. Trimming took off 0 bases at V and 9 bases at J, with 12 bases between the two ends. Germline CDR1 WSHSY, CDR2 SAAADI. CDR3 in DNA: TGCGCCAGCAGTGAGTCGGCAGGTGGGGGCATTCAGTACTTC. It is translated as CASSESAGGGIQYF.

The rearrangement links TRBV7-9 to TRBJ2-7; TRBD1 matches at 9 bases. The trim removed 5 bases at V and 2 bases at J, leaving 7 bases unmatched. The CDR3 consists of 15 residues. The V gene's germline CDR1 is SEHNR and CDR2 FQNEAQ (reference sequence). The CDR3 loop reads CASSTPGQGTYEQYF. In DNA form, the CDR3 reads TGTGCCAGCAGCACACCGGGACAGGGTACCTACGAGCAGTACTTC. Full variable domain (remainder filled in from reference TRBV7-9 and TRBJ2-7): DTGVSQNPRHKITKRGQNVTFRCDPISEHNRLYWYRQTLGQGPEFLTYFQNEAQLEKSRLLSDRFSAERPKGSFSTLEIQRTEQGDSAMYLCASSTPGQGTYEQYFGPGTRLTVT.

The chain carries TRBV20-1 and TRBJ2-3; D is uncertain. V dropped 3 bases and J dropped 4 bases, with 17 bases sitting between them. CDR1 is DFQATT and CDR2 is SNEGSKA in the germline V gene (reference sequence). This CDR3 is built from 15 residues. CDR3 coding DNA: TGCAGTGCTAGTACAAATGCTATTGTCGCAGATACGCAGTATTTT. Its protein is CSASTNAIVADTQYF.

This clonotype has ten or more counts. The chain is built from TRBV11-2 and TRBJ2-1, with TRBD2 identical over 12 bases. The trim removed 5 bases at V and 6 bases at J, leaving 5 bases unmatched. This CDR3 region has 15 residues. Germline CDR1 is SGHAT and CDR2 is FQNNGV. CDR3 region: CASSPSGRALNEQFF. CDR3 sequence (DNA): TGTGCCAGCAGCCCTAGCGGGAGGGCCCTCAATGAGCAGTTCTTC.

This clonotype was counted between two and nine times. The genes are TRBV7-9 and TRBJ1-1; D call uncertain. CDR1 SEHNR and CDR2 FQNEAQ come from the germline V gene (reference sequence). Trimming took 5 bases from V and 2 from J, leaving 12 bases between them. CDR3 length equals 14 residues. This chain's CDR3 is CASSPKGVNTEAFF. The CDR3 coding sequence is TGTGCCAGCAGCCCCAAGGGAGTTAACACTGAAGCTTTCTTT.

This clonotype was seen at least ten times. The gene calls are TRBV28 and TRBJ2-2, with D tentatively TRBD1 (5 bases). Trimming took off 2 bases at V and 4 bases at J, with 11 bases between the two ends. The germline CDR1 and CDR2 sequences are MDHEN and SYDVKM. CDR3 length equals 15 residues. CDR3 region: CASSLQRGFTGELFF. For the CDR3, the DNA is TGTGCCAGCAGTTTACAAAGGGGATTCACCGGGGAGCTGTTTTTT.

The table lists this clonotype with a few counts. This chain connects TRBV14 to TRBJ1-1, with D maybe TRBD1 (5 bases). Germline loops: CDR1 SGHDN, CDR2 FVKESK. This CDR3 region has 12 residues. V lost 4 bases, J lost 9 bases, and 12 bases lay in between. CDR3 DNA sequence: TGTGCCAGCAGCCTGGGGGGGGTCAAAGCTTTCTTT. It encodes CASSLGGVKAFF.

This clonotype occurred many times. The chain has TRBV7-2 and TRBJ2-2; 7 nucleotides align to TRBD2. The CDR3 has 15 residues. Germline lookup yields CDR1 SGHTA and CDR2 FQGNSA. V dropped 2 bases and J dropped 1; count of bases not matched to a gene: 1. CDR3 in amino acids: CASSLSSGNTGELFF. In DNA, the CDR3 is TGTGCCAGCAGCTTATCTAGCGGGAACACCGGGGAGCTGTTTTTT.